This T cell receptor (beta chain) originates from a study of blood T cell repertoires in COVID-19. On the study more broadly: T cells, B-cell-depleted T cells, or PBMCs provided the cDNA or gDNA that served as material.

Per the original data handling: How many nucleated cells were present was estimated from reference gene primer amplification. Clones were read by immunoSEQ multiplex PCR, and TCRdb kept only the in-frame ones, dropping some. The V and J calls and clone size come from that table; D and trimming were worked out from the DNA. Among 250,000 or so clones listed, roughly 87% were seen once. The CDR3 extends over 15 amino acids. Unmatched junction bases numbered 3, after V lost 4 bases and J lost 4 bases. CDR1 and CDR2 from the germline V gene are LGHNA and YNFKEQ. Sequences were obtained from peripheral blood. This receptor was obtained from a woman aged 40 to 50 who had recovered from COVID-19. The chain recombines TRBV4-2 with TRBJ1-5, with TRBD1 matching over 11 bases. The CDR3 region has the DNA TGTGCCAGCAGCCTTGGACAGGGGGCGAATCAGCCCCAGCATTTT. It translates to CASSLGQGANQPQHF.